Listed here are 30 T cell receptor beta chains from one sample, sequenced in a study of shared clonotypes between healthy human individuals. Repertoires were generated with immunoSEQ multiplex PCR, while TCRdb's copy carries only in-frame clones and drops some. Among 2 million to 2.5 million clones, approximately 95% were seen once, and the ten largest hold about 0.39%. Sequencing used naive CD4+ T cells from PBMCs. Stated subset: CD45RA+ positively selected. The source of these receptors is a man between 18 and 35 years old in good health. Some clones in this sample may be carry-over from other donors' samples.

This clone was detected once. The rearrangement uses TRBV4-1 and TRBJ1-4; D is unresolved. V gave up 1 base and J gave up 8 bases, with 17 bases separating them. The CDR3 runs to 16 residues. Germline CDR1 is MGHRA and CDR2 is YSYEKL. The CDR3, as DNA: TGCGCCAGCAGCCAAGTGCCACAGCAAATAAAGGAAAAACTGTTTTTT. Translated, it gives CASSQVPQQIKEKLFF.

V and J are TRBV30 and TRBJ2-2, with TRBD2 identical over 7 bases. Germline lookup yields CDR1 GTSNPN and CDR2 SVGIG (reference sequence). Trimming removed 4 bases from V and 5 bases from J; junction bases left unmatched: 10. The CDR3 length is 15 residues. The CDR3 DNA sequence: TGTGCCTGGAATCGTGGGAGGGCCGGGACCGGGGAGCTGTTTTTT. Residues: CAWNRGRAGTGELFF.

This clone occurred once. CDR3 sequence (DNA): TGTGCCAGCAGCTCCCTCGGACCTGTGGGACTGTTTTTT. Its translation is CASSSLGPVGLFF. The rearrangement joins TRBV7-2 to TRBJ1-4; D is unresolved. V was cut by 4 bases and J by 13 bases, with 16 bases left in between. The CDR3 sequence is 13 residues long. Germline CDR1 SGHTA, CDR2 FQGNSA.

The DNA of the CDR3 is TGTGCCAGTAGTGGCAGGATGAACACTGAAGCTTTCTTT. Translation: CASSGRMNTEAFF. The V gene is TRBV19, the J gene TRBJ1-1; D is undetermined. V was clipped by 5 bases and J by 0 bases, with 7 bases between them. Germline assignment: CDR1 LNHDA and CDR2 SQIVND (reference sequence). The length of the CDR3 is 13 residues. Drawing the rest from reference TRBV19 and TRBJ1-1, the complete variable domain is DGGITQSPKYLFRKEGQNVTLSCEQNLNHDAMYWYRQDPGQGLRLIYYSQIVNDFQKGDIAEGYSVSREKKESFPLTVTSAQKNPTAFYLCASSGRMNTEAFFGQGTRLTVV.

As concerns this clone: The sample contains more than one DNA sequence encoding this CDR3. The chain couples TRBV2 to TRBJ1-2, with 7 bases identical to TRBD1. Germline assignment: CDR1 SNHLY and CDR2 FYNNEI. There are 13 residues in the CDR3. The junction had 4 bases not matched to a gene; V was cut back by 1 base and J by 8 bases. The CDR3 here is CASSEEGAGGYTF. In DNA form, the CDR3 reads TGTGCCAGCAGTGAAGAGGGGGCCGGGGGCTACACCTTC.

The genes are TRBV28 and TRBJ2-1; TRBD2 aligns across 8 bases. CDR3 size: 15 residues. CDR1 and CDR2 (germline): MDHEN, SYDVKM. V lost 2 bases and J lost 7; bases outside the gene matches: 7. CDR3 coding DNA: TGTGCCAGCAGTTTAGCGGGAGGCGGTAGGAATGAGCAGTTCTTC. Translating it yields CASSLAGGGRNEQFF.

The gene calls are TRBV4-1 and TRBJ2-3, with D possibly being TRBD2 (6 bases). The germline V and J ends were trimmed by 1 base and 1 base, with 9 bases remaining between them. Germline V lookup: CDR1 MGHRA, CDR2 YSYEKL. The CDR3 loop spans 15 amino acids. CDR3 sequence (DNA): TGCGCCAGCAGCCAAGTGGCTAGCGGCACAGATACGCAGTATTTT. Protein: CASSQVASGTDTQYF.

The CDR3 DNA follows: TGTGCCAGCGACAGGGGAGACGCGAACACCGGGGAGCTGTTTTTT. This sequence encodes CASDRGDANTGELFF. This rearrangement joins TRBV21-1 to TRBJ2-2; the D call TRBD1 from the table was never checked on the DNA. TRBV21-1 constitutes a pseudogene. The CDR3 covers 15 residues.

The gene calls are TRBV19 and TRBJ1-2; D call uncertain. The CDR3 is 14 residues long. The germline V and J ends were trimmed by 6 bases and 4 bases, with 15 bases remaining between them. Germline loops: CDR1 LNHDA, CDR2 SQIVND (reference sequence). DNA of the CDR3: TGTGCCAGTAGCCCACAGACGCGCCTCTATGGCTACACCTTC. This encodes CASSPQTRLYGYTF.

The rearrangement links TRBV5-4 to TRBJ2-7, with 11 bases lining up with TRBD2. There are 16 residues in the CDR3. J gave up 2 bases and V 1 base, and 5 bases lay outside the gene matches. CDR1 and CDR2 from the germline V gene are SGHNT and YYREEE (reference sequence). The CDR3 is CASSLSPSGRTYEQYF. CDR3 nucleotide sequence: TGTGCCAGCAGCTTGTCGCCTAGCGGGAGGACCTACGAGCAGTACTTC. Drawing the rest from reference TRBV5-4 and TRBJ2-7, the complete variable domain is ETGVTQSPTHLIKTRGQQVTLRCSSQSGHNTVSWYQQALGQGPQFIFQYYREEENGRGNFPPRFSGLQFPNYSSELNVNALELDDSALYLCASSLSPSGRTYEQYFGPGTRLTVT.

The chain employs TRBV6-5 and TRBJ2-6; weak D call: TRBD1 (5 bases). Germline loops: CDR1 MNHEY, CDR2 SVGAGI. The CDR3 length is 16 residues. V dropped 2 bases and J dropped 4 bases, with 12 bases sitting between them. DNA for the CDR3: TGTGCCAGCAGTTACGCCAGGGTTGAAGGGGCCAACGTCCTGACTTTC. This sequence encodes CASSYARVEGANVLTF.

The rearrangement joins TRBV5-6 to TRBJ2-1; D is ambiguous. Germline V lookup: CDR1 SGHDT, CDR2 YYEEEE. The germline V and J ends were trimmed by 2 bases and 9 bases, with 9 bases remaining between them. The CDR3 has 12 residues. CDR3 region: CASSFLGTEQFF. The CDR3 nucleotides are TGTGCCAGCAGCTTTCTGGGAACTGAGCAGTTCTTC. Full variable domain (missing parts from reference TRBV5-6 and TRBJ2-1): DAGVTQSPTHLIKTRGQQVTLRCSPKSGHDTVSWYQQALGQGPQFIFQYYEEEERQRGNFPDRFSGHQFPNYSSELNVNALLLGDSALYLCASSFLGTEQFFGPGTRLTVL.

The chain carries TRBV4-3 and TRBJ1-6; the match to TRBD1 covers 7 bases. This CDR3 is built from 16 residues. The germline gives CDR1 LGHNA, CDR2 YSLEER. V shed 2 bases, J shed 5 bases, and the junction held 6 bases outside the gene matches. The CDR3 loop is CASSQTTGTDNSPLHF. For the CDR3, the DNA is TGCGCCAGCAGCCAAACTACCGGGACAGATAATTCACCCCTCCACTTT.

The chain employs TRBV7-6 and TRBJ2-1, with D perhaps matching TRBD2 (5 bases). CDR3 length: 15 residues. Germline CDR1 reads SGHVS; CDR2 reads FNYEAQ. The germline V and J ends were trimmed by 6 bases and 5 bases, with 17 bases remaining between them. CDR3 sequence: CASRLLEAYHNEQFF. The CDR3 DNA sequence: TGTGCCAGCAGACTCTTGGAGGCCTACCACAATGAGCAGTTCTTC.

Only one count was recorded for this clone. The rearrangement links TRBV2 to TRBJ1-5; no reliable D call. V was pared by 6 bases and J by 5 bases, with 14 bases between. CDR1 SNHLY and CDR2 FYNNEI come from the germline V gene. The length of the CDR3 is 14 residues. The CDR3, as DNA: TGTGCCAGCAGCCGTGGGCTTCGGGATCAGCCCCAGCATTTT. This sequence encodes CASSRGLRDQPQHF.

The chain is built from TRBV5-1 and TRBJ2-5; 8 bases line up with TRBD1. Germline V gene sequence: CDR1 SGHRS, CDR2 YFSETQ. Germline trimming cut 0 bases from V and 2 bases from J; bases unmatched to any gene: 15. The CDR3 has 19 residues. The CDR3 DNA follows: TGCGCCAGCAGCTTGGTCGGGTTAGGCGGACAGGGATCGCAAGAGACCCAGTACTTC. It encodes CASSLVGLGGQGSQETQYF.

CDR3 in amino acids: CASSERTSAWSQPQHF. CDR3 coding DNA: TGTGCCAGCAGTGAGAGGACTTCGGCATGGAGTCAGCCCCAGCATTTT. The chain has TRBV6-1 and TRBJ1-5; D remains ambiguous. Trimming cost V 3 bases and J 6 bases, with 18 bases left between them. The CDR3 is made up of 16 amino acids. The germline CDR1 and CDR2 sequences are MNHNS and SASEGT.

This clone has just one count. The V gene is TRBV11-2, the J gene TRBJ1-2, with 7 bases lining up with TRBD1. The CDR3 is 14 amino acids. The V gene's germline CDR1 is SGHAT and CDR2 FQNNGV. Trimming at V came to 5 bases and at J to 4 bases, leaving 7 bases not matched to a gene. CDR3 coding DNA: TGTGCCAGCAGCCGCCGACAGGGACTCTATGGCTACACCTTC. Protein product: CASSRRQGLYGYTF.

The genes are TRBV18 and TRBJ2-3, with 7 bases matching TRBD1. CDR1 and CDR2 from the germline V gene are KGHSH and LQKENI. Trimming removed 6 bases from V and 5 bases from J; junction bases left unmatched: 2. The CDR3 spans 12 residues. This CDR3 reads CASSRTGDTQYF. The DNA for the CDR3 is TGTGCCAGCTCTCGGACAGGAGATACGCAGTATTTT.

V usage is TRBV5-1 and J usage is TRBJ2-3, with TRBD1 as a possible D gene (5 bases). Trimming shortened V by 4 bases and J by 6 bases, and 9 bases separated the two germline ends. Germline CDR1 is SGHRS and CDR2 is YFSETQ. CDR3 size: 12 residues. The CDR3 loop is CASSPRQDTQYF. DNA of the CDR3: TGCGCCAGCAGCCCTCGACAGGATACGCAGTATTTT.

The V and J genes are TRBV27 and TRBJ2-7; possibly TRBD1 or TRBD2 for D (6 bases each). CDR3 length equals 15 residues. Per germline, CDR1 MNHEY and CDR2 SMNVEV (reference sequence). Trimming shortened V by 0 bases and J by 2 bases, and 11 bases separated the two germline ends. CDR3: CASSLSTGAAYEQYF. The CDR3 DNA is TGTGCCAGCAGTTTATCCACGGGGGCAGCCTACGAGCAGTACTTC.

This chain connects TRBV5-5 to TRBJ1-4; TRBD1 is a possible D gene (5 bases). In germline, CDR1 is SGHKS, CDR2 YYEKEE (reference sequence). V was trimmed by 3 bases and J by 6 bases, leaving 12 bases between them. This CDR3 is 14 amino acids long. The CDR3 nucleotides are TGTGCCAGCAGCTCACAGGTCTCCTATGAAAAACTGTTTTTT. This sequence encodes CASSSQVSYEKLFF.

This chain connects TRBV7-2 to TRBJ2-7, with D possibly matching TRBD1 (6 bases). CDR1 and CDR2 (germline): SGHTA, FQGNSA. V shed 0 bases and J shed 5 bases, with 14 bases lying between them. The CDR3 has 15 residues. This CDR3 reads CASSLAPGQHHEQYF. For the CDR3, the DNA is TGTGCCAGCAGCTTAGCTCCGGGACAACACCACGAGCAGTACTTC.

The chain combines TRBV5-5 with TRBJ2-3; D gene unclear. Trimming removed 4 bases at V and 1 base at J, with 13 bases between. This CDR3 has 15 amino acids. Germline V lookup: CDR1 SGHKS, CDR2 YYEKEE (reference sequence). CDR3 region: CASSPRDGRTDTQYF. CDR3 DNA: TGTGCCAGCAGCCCCAGAGATGGGCGCACAGATACGCAGTATTTT.

Concerning this clone: The same CDR3 is also encoded by other DNA sequences in this sample. V and J are TRBV20-1 and TRBJ1-2; no clear D gene. This CDR3 has 11 residues. V lost 1 base and J lost 4, with 4 bases in between. The germline gives CDR1 DFQATT, CDR2 SNEGSKA (reference sequence). The CDR3 reads CSARGAYGYTF. For the CDR3, the DNA is TGCAGTGCTAGAGGTGCCTATGGCTACACCTTC.

This sequence joins TRBV7-2 and TRBJ2-3, with D perhaps TRBD2 (6 bases). This CDR3 comprises 16 residues. Trimming took 1 base from V and 4 from J, leaving 15 bases between them. From germline, CDR1 is SGHTA and CDR2 FQGNSA. This CDR3 reads CASSLEGAGLADTQYF. In DNA, the CDR3 is TGTGCCAGCAGCTTAGAGGGTGCGGGATTAGCAGATACGCAGTATTTT.

V usage is TRBV7-8 and J usage is TRBJ2-1; 7 bases map to TRBD1. The CDR3 totals 14 residues. J gave up 8 bases and V 1 base, and 5 bases lay outside the gene matches. Germline CDR1 and CDR2: SGHVS and FQNEAQ. Here the CDR3 reads CASSLGLGGDEQFF. Here the CDR3 DNA reads TGTGCCAGCAGCTTAGGGTTAGGGGGCGATGAGCAGTTCTTC.

The CDR3 protein is CASSFATPGAVKNIQYF. CDR3 sequence (DNA): TGTGCCAGCAGCTTTGCAACGCCGGGAGCCGTAAAAAACATTCAGTACTTC. This chain links TRBV5-4 with TRBJ2-4; maybe TRBD2 (6 bases). The germline CDR1 and CDR2 sequences are SGHNT and YYREEE (reference sequence). Trimming stripped 2 bases from V and 4 bases from J, with 19 bases between. The CDR3 has 17 residues.

The V call is TRBV6-5, the J call TRBJ2-1; 9 bases are shared with TRBD2. The CDR3 covers 15 residues. In germline, CDR1 is MNHEY, CDR2 SVGAGI. Trimming removed 0 bases from V and 8 bases from J; junction bases left unmatched: 5. The CDR3 spells CASSYSASGIYEQFF. The CDR3 DNA reads as TGTGCCAGCAGTTACTCGGCTAGCGGGATCTATGAGCAGTTCTTC.

J is TRBJ1-4 and V is TRBV28; no firm D call. Germline loops: CDR1 MDHEN, CDR2 SYDVKM. The V gene lost 6 bases and the J gene lost 8 bases, with 16 bases spanning the gap. This CDR3 has 14 residues. This CDR3 is CASSPVNPREKLFF. Written as DNA, the CDR3 is TGTGCCAGCAGCCCCGTGAACCCGCGGGAAAAACTGTTTTTT.